These 24 T cell receptor beta chains originate from one sample sequenced in a study of T cells in tumors after PD-1 blockade. Assay used: immunoSEQ multiplex PCR; TCRdb lists only in-frame clones, some missing. The sample lists roughly 48,000 clones; 81% were seen once. The material was PBMCs, obtained before anti-PD-1 treatment. These receptors all stem from a human donor with basal cell carcinoma.

This chain uses TRBV7-9 with TRBJ2-5; D gene uncertain. Germline values: CDR1 SEHNR, CDR2 FQNEAQ (reference sequence). V was cut by 6 bases and J by 0 bases, with 5 bases left in between. The CDR3 runs to 12 residues. The CDR3 here is CASRRHQETQYF. CDR3 in DNA: TGTGCCAGCAGGCGTCACCAAGAGACCCAGTACTTC.

The chain is built from TRBV27 and TRBJ1-2; D ambiguous. The germline V and J ends were trimmed by 3 bases and 8 bases, with 7 bases remaining between them. Germline assignment: CDR1 MNHEY and CDR2 SMNVEV (reference sequence). There are 11 residues in the CDR3. The chain's CDR3 is CASSFPGGYTF. DNA for the CDR3: TGTGCCAGCAGTTTCCCTGGGGGCTACACCTTC.

V and J are TRBV24-1 and TRBJ1-5; tentative D call: TRBD1 (5 bases). Trimming removed 4 bases at V and 7 bases at J, with 7 bases between. The germline V gene encodes CDR1 KGHDR and CDR2 SFDVKD. CDR3 length: 12 residues. CDR3 protein: CATSDPGQPQHF. The CDR3 nucleotides read TGTGCCACCAGTGACCCAGGGCAGCCCCAGCATTTT.

The rearrangement links TRBV6-5 to TRBJ1-1, with 11 nucleotides matching TRBD1. Germline V gene sequence: CDR1 MNHEY, CDR2 SVGAGI. The junction had 2 bases not matched to a gene; V was cut back by 2 bases and J by 6 bases. This CDR3 has 14 amino acids. CDR3 amino acids: CASSYGQGAAEAFF. The CDR3 region has the DNA TGTGCCAGCAGTTACGGACAGGGGGCCGCTGAAGCTTTCTTT.

The CDR3: CASSLVRNSPLHF. The CDR3 nucleotides read TGTGCCAGCAGCTTAGTTCGAAATTCACCCCTCCACTTT. The rearrangement links TRBV7-2 to TRBJ1-6; D is unclear. The length of the CDR3 is 13 residues. V was cut by 1 base and J by 7 bases, with 5 bases left in between. CDR1 and CDR2 (germline): SGHTA, FQGNSA.

This chain connects TRBV19 to TRBJ1-2, with D perhaps matching TRBD1 (5 bases). V was cut by 9 bases and J by 3 bases, with 11 bases left in between. This CDR3 comprises 12 residues. CDR1 LNHDA and CDR2 SQIVND come from the germline V gene (reference sequence). CDR3 nucleotide sequence: TGTGCCAGCCAGCAGGGTGACTATGGCTACACCTTC. It translates to CASQQGDYGYTF.

The chain combines TRBV2 with TRBJ2-7; 10 nucleotides align to TRBD2. CDR3 length: 16 residues. Germline values: CDR1 SNHLY, CDR2 FYNNEI. V dropped 7 bases and J dropped 6; count of bases not matched to a gene: 15. The CDR3 reads CASTAEGAGGLTEQYF. The CDR3 DNA reads as TGTGCCAGCACCGCCGAAGGAGCGGGGGGGCTCACCGAGCAGTACTTC.

This clone was seen more than once but under ten times. The V and J genes are TRBV24-1 and TRBJ2-1; D remains ambiguous. The germline gives CDR1 KGHDR, CDR2 SFDVKD. The CDR3 length is 14 residues. V was pared by 10 bases and J by 3 bases, with 15 bases between. DNA for the CDR3: TGTGCCACTGGGATAGGTACGGACTACAATGAGCAGTTCTTC. Its translation: CATGIGTDYNEQFF.

The chain carries TRBV2 and TRBJ1-1; D is perhaps TRBD1 (5 bases). The V gene lost 6 bases and the J gene lost 1 base, with 9 bases spanning the gap. Germline V gives CDR1 SNHLY, CDR2 FYNNEI. The CDR3 is 13 residues long. CDR3 sequence: CASRFRENTEAFF. CDR3 nucleotide sequence: TGTGCCAGCAGATTCAGGGAGAACACTGAAGCTTTCTTT.

Comment on this clone: The sample has other DNA sequences that encode this CDR3 too. This rearrangement joins TRBV7-9 to TRBJ2-4; no firm D call. The CDR3 has 18 amino acids. V was shortened by 8 bases and J by 0 bases, with 23 bases between the two germline ends. Germline-derived CDR1 and CDR2 are SEHNR and FQNEAQ (reference sequence). The CDR3 protein is CASGTRTITFLAKNIQYF. Here the CDR3 DNA reads TGTGCCAGCGGCACTCGGACCATTACATTCCTAGCCAAAAACATTCAGTACTTC. Full variable domain (missing parts from reference TRBV7-9 and TRBJ2-4): DTGVSQNPRHKITKRGQNVTFRCDPISEHNRLYWYRQTLGQGPEFLTYFQNEAQLEKSRLLSDRFSAERPKGSFSTLEIQRTEQGDSAMYLCASGTRTITFLAKNIQYFGAGTRLSVL.

The genes are TRBV5-1 and TRBJ2-4, with 7 bases fitting TRBD1. CDR1 is SGHRS and CDR2 is YFSETQ in the germline V gene. The V and J ends lost 0 bases and 11 bases, in that order; junction bases with no gene match: 11. The CDR3 runs to 15 residues. Written as DNA, the CDR3 is TGCGCCAGCAGCTTGGGGCGACAGGGAGTCGAGGTTCAGTACTTC. Protein: CASSLGRQGVEVQYF.

The chain employs TRBV6-4 and TRBJ2-2; 16 positions agree with TRBD2. This CDR3 has 20 residues. Looked up from germline, CDR1 is MRHNA and CDR2 is SNTAGT. The ends lost 0 bases at V and 0 bases at J; junction bases unmatched: 4. The CDR3 reads CASSDSPGLAGGANTGELFF. The CDR3 DNA reads TGTGCCAGCAGTGACTCTCCGGGACTAGCGGGGGGGGCGAACACCGGGGAGCTGTTTTTT.

The rearrangement joins TRBV7-9 to TRBJ1-1; TRBD1 aligns across 10 bases. With V trimmed by 2 bases and J by 0 bases, 6 bases remained unmatched. The CDR3 spans 17 residues. Germline lookup yields CDR1 SEHNR and CDR2 FQNEAQ (reference sequence). The CDR3 nucleotides are TGTGCCAGCAGCTTAAGGGACAGGGGAAACATGAACACTGAAGCTTTCTTT. This gives the protein CASSLRDRGNMNTEAFF.

This rearrangement joins TRBV7-8 to TRBJ2-3, with D possibly being TRBD1 (5 bases). With 5 bases removed from V and 8 bases from J, the gap between germline ends came to 17 bases. The CDR3 runs 14 residues. Looked up from germline, CDR1 is SGHVS and CDR2 is FQNEAQ. This chain's CDR3 is CASSGLGVDGTQYF. The CDR3, as DNA: TGTGCCAGCAGCGGGCTAGGGGTCGATGGTACGCAGTATTTT.

V and J are TRBV5-1 and TRBJ2-7, with TRBD2 matching over 7 bases. CDR1 and CDR2 from the germline V gene are SGHRS and YFSETQ. The CDR3 runs 15 residues. V was pared by 5 bases and J by 2 bases, with 10 bases of the junction left unmatched. Here the CDR3 reads CASSLAGGTPYEQYF. CDR3 DNA sequence: TGCGCCAGCAGTCTCGCCGGGGGGACCCCCTACGAGCAGTACTTC.

This chain uses TRBV7-6 with TRBJ1-5, with TRBD1 matching over 9 bases. The CDR3 runs to 16 residues. The V and J ends lost 4 bases and 3 bases, in that order; junction bases with no gene match: 7. Per germline, CDR1 SGHVS and CDR2 FNYEAQ. The CDR3 region is CASSYGTGFPNQPQHF. The DNA for the CDR3 is TGTGCCAGCAGCTATGGGACAGGGTTCCCCAATCAGCCCCAGCATTTT.

This clone occurred once. This chain connects TRBV27 to TRBJ1-4; D is unresolved. V was shortened by 2 bases and J by 3 bases, with 10 bases between the two germline ends. Germline CDR1 and CDR2: MNHEY and SMNVEV (reference sequence). The CDR3 sequence is 15 residues long. The CDR3, as DNA: TGTGCCAGCAGTTTAACGGGAGGGCCTAATGAAAAACTGTTTTTT. Translation: CASSLTGGPNEKLFF.

V usage is TRBV7-2 and J usage is TRBJ2-4; 7 bases fit TRBD1. The CDR3 loop spans 15 amino acids. Germline CDR1 is SGHTA and CDR2 is FQGNSA. Losses at the gene ends were 2 bases for V and 4 bases for J; bases not matched to a gene: 5. The CDR3 DNA follows: TGTGCCAGCAGCTTAACGGGACAGAGGAAAAACATTCAGTACTTC. The encoded protein is CASSLTGQRKNIQYF.

The gene calls are TRBV6-5 and TRBJ1-6; no clear D gene. This CDR3 has 14 residues. Germline values: CDR1 MNHEY, CDR2 SVGAGI. The V gene lost 9 bases and the J gene lost 4 bases, with 13 bases spanning the gap. The CDR3 loop reads CASSPSGYNSPLHF. In DNA, the CDR3 is TGTGCCAGTTCTCCCTCTGGGTATAATTCACCCCTCCACTTT.

The rearrangement uses TRBV27 and TRBJ1-1; no definite D call. This CDR3 is 13 amino acids long. Germline V gene lookup returns CDR1 MNHEY and CDR2 SMNVEV (reference sequence). V was trimmed by 8 bases and J by 1 base, leaving 11 bases between them. The CDR3 DNA sequence: TGTGCCAGCTCGGCCCTTGGGAACACTGAAGCTTTCTTT. Amino acid sequence: CASSALGNTEAFF.

V usage is TRBV6-4 and J usage is TRBJ2-3, with TRBD2 matching 13 bases. V was pared by 3 bases and J by 6 bases, with 3 bases of the junction left unmatched. Germline V gene data show CDR1 as MRHNA and CDR2 as SNTAGT. The CDR3 length is 15 residues. The CDR3 coding sequence is TGTGCCAGCAGTGAACAACTAGCGGGGGGGGATACGCAGTATTTT. As protein: CASSEQLAGGDTQYF.

The CDR3 region has the DNA TGTGCCAGCAGTTTGAGGGGGCGCAGGGAAAAACTGTTTTTT. It specifies CASSLRGRREKLFF. V usage is TRBV28 and J usage is TRBJ1-4, with 7 bases lining up with TRBD1. The germline V gene has CDR1 MDHEN and CDR2 SYDVKM. CDR3 size: 14 residues. The ends lost 3 bases at V and 8 bases at J; junction bases unmatched: 6.

The rearrangement links TRBV11-3 to TRBJ2-7, with D unresolved. Germline CDR1 and CDR2: SGHNT and YENEEA. The CDR3 is 13 residues long. The V end lost 0 bases, the J end lost 5 bases, and 8 bases lay between the germline ends. The CDR3 region has the DNA TGTGCCAGCAGCTTAGATCCCAGAGACGAGCAGTACTTC. This codes for CASSLDPRDEQYF. The full variable domain, completed using reference TRBV11-3 and TRBJ2-7, is EAGVVQSPRYKIIEKKQPVAFWCNPISGHNTLYWYLQNLGQGPELLIRYENEEAVDDSQLPKDRFSAERLKGVDSTLKIQPAELGDSAVYLCASSLDPRDEQYFGPGTRLTVT.

This rearrangement joins TRBV27 to TRBJ2-2; D ambiguous. CDR3 length: 14 amino acids. Germline V CDR1 and CDR2: MNHEY, SMNVEV (reference sequence). Trimming stripped 3 bases from V and 5 bases from J, with 10 bases between. CDR3 bases: TGTGCCAGCAGTTTTACTATCTTAACCGGGGAGCTGTTTTTT. Translating gives CASSFTILTGELFF.